This entry features one TCR beta chain sequence. The target of this receptor is not known. No base quality values were provided; no much bigger clone lies one nucleotide off. Whole blood was collected in K2EDTA tubes by collaborating institutions according to the institutions' own protocols. For TCRbeta analysis, collaborators shipped samples in one of three forms: frozen whole blood, isolated PBMCs, or DNA extracted from either of those sample types. The immunoSEQ Assay, a bias-controlled multiplex PCR, was used to amplify TCRbeta CDR3 regions from genomic DNA. The source study handled its data this way. Within the assay, amplification of reference gene primers was used to estimate how many nucleated cells each sample contained. To quantify the absolute abundance of each unique TCRbeta CDR3 rearrangement, sequence reads were collapsed and filtered. For each sample, productive Simpson clonality was calculated as the square root of Simpson's diversity index across productive rearrangements. Drawn from immuneACCESS, this table holds only the in-frame rearrangements with V and J called that TCRdb kept. Clones are partly lost; checked studies trace under half to an unresolved V gene and leave the rest unexplained. The V and J calls and clone size come from that table; D and trimming were worked out from the DNA. This sample gives about 200,000 clones in total; approximately 90% of them show up just once. 5.9% of the sample is held by the ten biggest clonotypes.

The sample comes from a study of blood T cell repertoires in COVID-19 (dated by TCRdb to 2018 to 2021). Regarding the complete study: Samples from collaborators originated in the United States, Italy and Spain and spanned both the acute and convalescent phases of COVID-19. The prospective study material was composed of cDNA or gDNA derived from T cells, B-cell-depleted T cells, or PBMCs. The dataset comprised deeply sampled blood TCRbeta repertoires from subjects exposed to, actively infected with, or recovered from COVID-19. The repertoires were released in a freely available public database intended as a resource for research on the immune response to SARS-CoV-2. The samples were drawn from two sources: the first 160 participants of the ongoing ImmuneRACE study, and 1,000 to 1,500 subjects contributed by 6 global collaborators. The sample metadata nearly always contained a de-identified subject ID, COVID-19 status, age in years and sex. Where available, HLA class I and class II types were obtained from metadata supplied by the sample provider rather than from assay-based typing. Results and caveats for the whole study, not just this receptor: The amount of clinical and demographic metadata varied by source and participant and was provided uncurated.

The CDR3, from cysteine to phenylalanine, totals 12 residues. Here the CDR3 DNA is all that survives: 36 bases in frame from base 1. Via the germline V gene, CDR1 is MDHEN and CDR2 SYDVKM. V loses 10 bases, J loses 0 bases, and the germline ends lie 9 bases apart. Sequenced material: peripheral blood. The chain couples TRBV28 to TRBJ1-2, with the D segment identity uncertain. This TCR derives from a man older than 75 with acute or convalescent COVID-19. Read as DNA, the sequence is TGTGCCACCTTTCCCTCTAACTATGGCTACACCTTC. Translated, it gives CATFPSNYGYTF.